This T cell receptor (beta chain) stems from a study of T-cell reconstitution after alpha-beta-depleted transplantation in children. Study outcomes and limitations: By about two months after transplant, alpha-beta T cells reportedly arose from several hundred graft clones that had expanded. One year post-transplant, T-cell counts and diversity were largely derived from T cells produced anew. Some patients owed their high day-60 TCRbeta diversity to surviving recipient T cells and thymic progenitors.

The junction had 5 bases not matched to a gene; V was cut back by 5 bases and J by 4 bases. Per the germline V gene, CDR1 is SGHTA and CDR2 is FQGNSA. There are 14 residues in the CDR3. This clonotype came up many times. Its antigen is undetermined. The authors prepared the TCRbeta library with unique molecular identifiers. TCRdb reanalysed the PCR reads using MiXCR and keeps one entry per CDR3 protein. The sample has roughly 200,000 distinct CDR3 sequences, approximately 11% seen once; the top ten hold about 30%. The sequence was obtained from a child younger than two with acute myeloid leukemia, due to receive a stem cell transplant. The specimen comprised PBMCs, sampled before TCRalphabeta/CD19-depleted stem cell transplant. The chain couples TRBV7-2 to TRBJ2-7; TRBD1 agrees at 10 bases. CDR3 amino acids: CASSPGQGWYEQYF. As DNA, the CDR3 is TGTGCCAGCAGCCCGGGACAGGGGTGGTACGAGCAGTACTTC. Full variable domain (remainder filled in from reference TRBV7-2 and TRBJ2-7): GAGVSQSPSNKVTEKGKDVELRCDPISGHTALYWYRQSLGQGLEFLIYFQGNSAPDKSGLPSDRFSAERTGGSVSTLTIQRTQQEDSAVYLCASSPGQGWYEQYFGPGTRLTVT.